Sequencing of this TCR beta chain was carried out in a study of regulatory T cells in long-lasting Graves disease (dated by TCRdb to the early 2020s). Context from the whole study: Persistent Graves' disease meant more than 5 years of antithyroid drug treatment with TSH receptor autoantibodies that stayed positive. Peripheral blood TCR sequencing and RNA sequencing compared persistent Graves' disease patients with newly diagnosed Graves' disease patients. The study was conducted in China and was registered as a clinical trial. TCR sequencing covered around 13 persistent and 20 or so newly diagnosed Graves' disease patients, about 35 samples in total. On average, persistent Graves' disease patients in the clinical cohort had been on antithyroid drugs for approximately ten years. Study-wide conclusions, independent of this receptor: A larger number of public clonotypes was shared among persistent patients (2,741) than among newly diagnosed patients (roughly 970). Persistent Graves' disease patients showed lower TCR Shannon entropy and fewer highly expanded clones than newly diagnosed patients, suggesting clonal expansion. The authors acknowledged the small sample size as a limitation that may reduce accuracy. The study examined only peripheral blood because the primary lesion, thyroid tissue, could not be accessed. Sequencing and analysis were restricted to the TCR beta chain. Persistent disease showed preferential use of TRBV28, TRBJ1-2 and TRBJ2-5, whereas newly diagnosed disease favored TRBV20-1 and TRBJ2-1.

This clonotype occurred a few times. The target of this receptor is not known. Possible read error: a much larger clone is one base away. Library preparation was by multiplex PCR. The reads were generated on an Illumina HiSeq 4000. To build TCR beta libraries, CDR3 regions were amplified by Arm-PCR using iRepertoire HTBI primers. Before sequencing, the PCR products went through gel purification. The paper's processing steps were these. A total of 62 TRBV and 14 TRBJ segments were identified across samples and were used for gene usage analysis of CDR3 amino acid clonotypes. COPE and FqMerger were used to merge the filtered high-quality paired reads into contigs. BLAST was used to align contigs to IMGT TRBV, TRBD and TRBJ reference genes, and CDR3 was defined according to IMGT. Any clonotype with a frequency above 0.1% was classified as a highly expanded clone. Shannon entropy served as the measure of repertoire diversity, while the Gini coefficient captured V-J evenness. Public clonotypes were defined as clonotypes shared by more than one individual. TCRdb redid the processing of the public reads, applying fastp at Q25 and MiXCR, and retained in-frame beta chains. Each CDR3 protein gets just one entry, which takes the most common genes and DNA from the rows behind it. The V and J calls follow TCRdb's processing rather than the paper's. The sample table lists hundreds of thousands of distinct CDR3 sequences, about 22% of them with a count of one. Of the sample, approximately 6.4% falls within the top ten clones.

From the cysteine up to the phenylalanine, the CDR3 has a length of 13 residues. Only the CDR3 region is kept as DNA, spanning 39 bases read in frame from base 1. Per the germline V gene, MDHEN is the CDR1 and SYDVKM is the CDR2. This specimen's time point label, per the study, means: persistent/refractory GD, antithyroid drugs over 5 years with positive TRAb. RNA was extracted from PBMCs in TRIzol for both TCR sequencing and RNA sequencing. The diagnosis of Graves' disease followed American Thyroid Association guidelines. Recruitment of patients was carried out at an endocrinology department in Xi'an, China. Each patient gave approximately 8.8 milliliters of peripheral blood, collected in an EDTA anticoagulant tube. Ficoll Paque Plus density gradient separation was used to isolate PBMCs, and no further T cell sorting was done. An Agilent 2100 Bioanalyzer and agarose gel were used to assess RNA quality, and a NanoDrop 2000 was used to measure RNA concentration.

The chain is made from TRBV28 and TRBJ1-2; a tentative D match to TRBD1 spans 6 bases. Source: peripheral blood mononuclear cells (PBMCs), taken when the disease was refractory, from a patient treated with antithyroid drugs. The sequence was collected from a female donor with Graves disease. The bases are TGTGCCAGCAGTTCGCCTCTGGGACACACCTACGCCTTC. This is translated as CASSSPLGHTYAF.